Below, one T cell receptor (beta chain) is given with its context. Germline V gives CDR1 SGHRS, CDR2 YFSETQ. The V gene end was trimmed by 4 bases and the J gene end by 2 bases; junction bases not matched to a gene: 21. This CDR3 has 20 amino acids. This sample was included in a study of shared clonotypes between healthy human individuals. The protocol was immunoSEQ multiplex PCR, while the TCRdb copy is restricted to in-frame clones and leaves out a portion. Of about 560,000 clones detected, just over 75% appear once; the ten largest clones hold more than 10%. Unsorted material relied on some 90 million PBMCs as the source of genomic DNA.

The chain employs TRBV5-1 and TRBJ2-1, with 7 positions matching TRBD2. This TCR was recovered from a woman in her 40s in good health. Some clones in this sample may be carry-over from other donors' samples. What was sequenced was PBMCs. CDR3 nucleotide sequence: TGCGCCAGCAGCCCCCGTGAGGTGGCGGGAGTGCCCCGCACCTACAATGAGCAGTTCTTC. The encoded protein is CASSPREVAGVPRTYNEQFF.